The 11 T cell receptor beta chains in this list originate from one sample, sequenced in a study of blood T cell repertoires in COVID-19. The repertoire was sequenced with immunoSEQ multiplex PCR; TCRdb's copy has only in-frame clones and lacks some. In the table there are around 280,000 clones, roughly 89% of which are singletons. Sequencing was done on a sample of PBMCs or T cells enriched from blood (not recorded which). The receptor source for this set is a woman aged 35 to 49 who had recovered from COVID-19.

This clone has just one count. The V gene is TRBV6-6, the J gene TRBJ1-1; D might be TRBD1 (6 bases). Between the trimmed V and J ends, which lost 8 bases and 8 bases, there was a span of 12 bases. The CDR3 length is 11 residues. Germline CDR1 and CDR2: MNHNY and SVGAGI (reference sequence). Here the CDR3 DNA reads TGTGCCAGCGGGATGAGGGGGGAAGCTTTCTTT. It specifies CASGMRGEAFF.

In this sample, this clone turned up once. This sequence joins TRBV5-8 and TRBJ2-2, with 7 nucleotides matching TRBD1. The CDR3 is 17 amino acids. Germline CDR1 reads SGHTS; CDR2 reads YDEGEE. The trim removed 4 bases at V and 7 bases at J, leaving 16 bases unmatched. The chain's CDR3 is CASSRAGTADPDGELFF. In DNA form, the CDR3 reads TGTGCCAGCAGCAGAGCCGGGACAGCGGACCCCGACGGGGAGCTGTTTTTT. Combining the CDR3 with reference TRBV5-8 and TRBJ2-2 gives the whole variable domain EAGVTQSPTHLIKTRGQQATLRCSPISGHTSVYWYQQALGLGLQFLLWYDEGEERNRGNFPPRFSGRQFPNYSSELNVNALELEDSALYLCASSRAGTADPDGELFFGEGSRLTVL.

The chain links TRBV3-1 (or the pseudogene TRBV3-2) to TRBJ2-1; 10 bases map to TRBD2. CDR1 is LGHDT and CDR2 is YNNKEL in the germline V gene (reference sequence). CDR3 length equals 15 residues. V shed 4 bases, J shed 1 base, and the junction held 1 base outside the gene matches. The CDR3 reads CASSLLAGSYNEQFF. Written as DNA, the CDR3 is TGTGCCAGCAGCCTACTAGCGGGATCCTACAATGAGCAGTTCTTC.

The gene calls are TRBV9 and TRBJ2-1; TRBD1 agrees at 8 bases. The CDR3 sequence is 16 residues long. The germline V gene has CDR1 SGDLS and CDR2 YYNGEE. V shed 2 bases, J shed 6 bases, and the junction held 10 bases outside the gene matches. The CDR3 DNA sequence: TGTGCCAGCAGCGTGCGCGCCGGGACAGGCTTCAATGAGCAGTTCTTC. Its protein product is CASSVRAGTGFNEQFF.

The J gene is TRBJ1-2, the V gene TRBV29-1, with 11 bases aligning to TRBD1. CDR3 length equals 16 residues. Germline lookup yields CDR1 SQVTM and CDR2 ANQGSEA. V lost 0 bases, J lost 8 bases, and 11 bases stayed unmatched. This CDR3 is CSVEEPTWTGGGGYTF. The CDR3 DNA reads TGCAGCGTTGAAGAGCCAACCTGGACAGGGGGCGGGGGCTACACCTTC.

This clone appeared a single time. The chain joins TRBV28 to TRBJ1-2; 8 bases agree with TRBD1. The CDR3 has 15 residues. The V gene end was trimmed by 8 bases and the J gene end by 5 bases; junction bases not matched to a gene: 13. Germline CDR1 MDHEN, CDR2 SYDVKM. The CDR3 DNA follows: TGTGCCAGCTTGAGACAGGGGTCCCCCGATTATGGCTACACCTTC. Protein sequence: CASLRQGSPDYGYTF.

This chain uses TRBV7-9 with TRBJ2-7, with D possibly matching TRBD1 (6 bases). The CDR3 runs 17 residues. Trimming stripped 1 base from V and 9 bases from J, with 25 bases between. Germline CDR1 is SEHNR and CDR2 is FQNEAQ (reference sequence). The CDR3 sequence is CASSLGKNRDTTGGQYF. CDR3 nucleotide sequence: TGTGCCAGCAGCTTAGGGAAGAACCGGGACACTACAGGCGGGCAGTACTTC.

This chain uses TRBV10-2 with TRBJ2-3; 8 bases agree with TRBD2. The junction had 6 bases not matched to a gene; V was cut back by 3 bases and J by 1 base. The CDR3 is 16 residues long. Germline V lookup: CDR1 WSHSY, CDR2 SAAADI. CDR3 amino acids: CASSEGWREGTDTQYF. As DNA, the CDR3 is TGCGCCAGCAGTGAAGGGTGGCGGGAGGGCACAGATACGCAGTATTTT.

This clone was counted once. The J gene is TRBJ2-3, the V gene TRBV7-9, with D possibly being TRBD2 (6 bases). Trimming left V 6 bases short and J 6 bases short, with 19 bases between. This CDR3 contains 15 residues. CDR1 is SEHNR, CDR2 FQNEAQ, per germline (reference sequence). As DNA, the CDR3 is TGTGCCAGCAGACCCCGGGAACTAGCAGGGGATACGCAGTATTTT. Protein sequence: CASRPRELAGDTQYF.

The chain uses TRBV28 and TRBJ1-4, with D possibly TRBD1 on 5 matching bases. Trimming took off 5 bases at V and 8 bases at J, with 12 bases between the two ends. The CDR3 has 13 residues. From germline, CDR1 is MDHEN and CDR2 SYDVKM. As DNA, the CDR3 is TGTGCCAGCAGTAAGCCGGGGGTGGAAAAACTGTTTTTT. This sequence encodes CASSKPGVEKLFF. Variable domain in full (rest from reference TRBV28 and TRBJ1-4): DVKVTQSSRYLVKRTGEKVFLECVQDMDHENMFWYRQDPGLGLRLIYFSYDVKMKEKGDIPEGYSVSREKKERFSLILESASTNQTSMYLCASSKPGVEKLFFGSGTQLSVL.

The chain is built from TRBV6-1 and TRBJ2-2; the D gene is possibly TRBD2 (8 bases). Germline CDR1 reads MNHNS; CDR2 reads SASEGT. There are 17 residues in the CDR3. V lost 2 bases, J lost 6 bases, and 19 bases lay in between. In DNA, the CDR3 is TGTGCCAGCAGTGAAAGGGGGCTAGCGGGTGGAGCCGGGGAGCTGTTTTTT. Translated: CASSERGLAGGAGELFF.